Described below is a single T cell receptor beta chain sequence and its context. With 2 bases removed from V and 7 bases from J, the gap between germline ends came to 8 bases. CDR3 length equals 13 residues. Germline-derived CDR1 and CDR2 are KGHSH and LQKENI. The data were taken from a study of blood T cell repertoires in COVID-19. At the level of the study: PBMCs, B-cell-depleted T cells, or T cells provided the cDNA or gDNA that made up the material.

In the source study's methods: Reference gene primer amplification gave nucleated cell count estimates. Using immunoSEQ multiplex PCR, the repertoire was profiled, and TCRdb retains in-frame clones only, with some absent. The V and J calls and clone size come from that table; D and trimming were worked out from the DNA. The table lists under 200,000 clones, over 80% of them singletons. The chain employs TRBV18 and TRBJ2-2; D not certain. The origin of this receptor is a woman aged 40 to 50 with acute or convalescent COVID-19. Source material: peripheral blood. CDR3 in amino acids: CASSPSSSGELFF. The CDR3 region has the DNA TGTGCCAGCTCACCATCAAGTAGCGGGGAGCTGTTTTTT.